This record looks at one T cell receptor beta chain sequence and its context. Profiling relied on immunoSEQ multiplex PCR, and the TCRdb table lists in-frame clones only, not all of them. The repertoire holds hundreds of thousands of clones, with around 90% as singletons. This specimen comes from a study of blood T cell repertoires in COVID-19. Looked up from germline, CDR1 is KGHSH and CDR2 is LQKENI. The CDR3 has 17 amino acids. With 3 bases clipped from V and 6 bases from J, the junction kept 13 bases outside the gene matches. This TCR was sampled from a woman aged 50 to 60 who had recovered from COVID-19. The material sequenced was PBMCs or T cells enriched from blood (not recorded which). V and J are TRBV18 and TRBJ2-2; TRBD1 matches at 7 bases. The CDR3 sequence is CASSPETGKRLAGELFF. In DNA, the CDR3 is TGTGCCAGCTCACCTGAGACAGGGAAGCGTTTAGCCGGGGAGCTGTTTTTT. The full variable domain, completed using reference TRBV18 and TRBJ2-2, is NAGVMQNPRHLVRRRGQEARLRCSPMKGHSHVYWYRQLPEEGLKFMVYLQKENIIDESGMPKERFSAEFPKEGPSILRIQQVVRGDSAAYFCASSPETGKRLAGELFFGEGSRLTVL.